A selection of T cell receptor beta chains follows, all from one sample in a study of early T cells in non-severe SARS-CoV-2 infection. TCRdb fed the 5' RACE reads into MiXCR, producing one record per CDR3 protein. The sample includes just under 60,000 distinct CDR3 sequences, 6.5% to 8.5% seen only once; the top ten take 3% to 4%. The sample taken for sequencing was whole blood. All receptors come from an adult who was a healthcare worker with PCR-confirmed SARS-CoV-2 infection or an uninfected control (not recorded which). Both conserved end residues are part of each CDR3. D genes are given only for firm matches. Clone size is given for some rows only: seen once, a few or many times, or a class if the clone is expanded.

cdr3_nt: TGTGCCAGCAGCCAAGATAAGCGCGAGCAGTACTTC
cdr3_aa: CASSQDKREQYF
clone_size: few
j_call: TRBJ2-7
v_call: TRBV3-1
d_call: -

cdr3_nt: TGCAGTGCTAGATTTTCGACAGGCGAGCAGTACTTC
cdr3_aa: CSARFSTGEQYF
clone_size: few
j_call: TRBJ2-7
v_call: TRBV20-1
d_call: -

cdr3_nt: TGTGCCAGCAGTGCCCGGACAGGGCCTTTTTATAGCAATCAGCCCCAGCATTTT
cdr3_aa: CASSARTGPFYSNQPQHF
clone_size: -
j_call: TRBJ1-5
v_call: TRBV6-1
d_call: TRBD1

cdr3_nt: TGTGCCAGCACAGGGGGCGCTTGGGACACTGAAGCTTTCTTT
cdr3_aa: CASTGGAWDTEAFF
clone_size: -
j_call: TRBJ1-1
v_call: TRBV6-6
d_call: TRBD1

cdr3_nt: TGTGCCAGCAGCGTAGATCCCGCGAGAGATACGCAGTATTTT
cdr3_aa: CASSVDPARDTQYF
clone_size: -
j_call: TRBJ2-3
v_call: TRBV9
d_call: -

cdr3_nt: TGTGCCAGCAGCTCGACGGGGGGGCTGGTGTATGGCTACACCTTC
cdr3_aa: CASSSTGGLVYGYTF
clone_size: many
j_call: TRBJ1-2
v_call: TRBV5-8
d_call: -

cdr3_nt: TGTGCCAGCAGCCCGGACAGGCTGATGTTGTGGGAGCAGTACTTC
cdr3_aa: CASSPDRLMLWEQYF
clone_size: many
j_call: TRBJ2-7
v_call: TRBV5-6
d_call: TRBD1

cdr3_nt: TGTGCCAGCAGCTCCCCCGGGACAGGGGTCAACGAGCAGTACTTC
cdr3_aa: CASSSPGTGVNEQYF
clone_size: -
j_call: TRBJ2-7
v_call: TRBV5-4
d_call: TRBD1

cdr3_nt: TGCGCCAGCAGCCCCGGGACAGCTTACTATGGCTACACCTTC
cdr3_aa: CASSPGTAYYGYTF
clone_size: -
j_call: TRBJ1-2
v_call: TRBV5-1
d_call: TRBD1

cdr3_nt: TGTGCCAGCAGCTTAGTACAGAGCTACGAGCAGTACTTC
cdr3_aa: CASSLVQSYEQYF
clone_size: many
j_call: TRBJ2-7
v_call: TRBV7-2
d_call: -

cdr3_nt: TGTGCCAGCAGCCCCCAAGCGGGAGGGCGAGGGACAGATACGCAGTATTTT
cdr3_aa: CASSPQAGGRGTDTQYF
clone_size: many
j_call: TRBJ2-3
v_call: TRBV7-3
d_call: TRBD2

cdr3_nt: TGTGCCAGCAGCTTATTAGAGTATGGCTACACCTTC
cdr3_aa: CASSLLEYGYTF
clone_size: many
j_call: TRBJ1-2
v_call: TRBV7-9
d_call: -

cdr3_nt: TGTGCCAGCAGTTCCAGGGACGGACGCACAGATACGCAGTATTTT
cdr3_aa: CASSSRDGRTDTQYF
clone_size: -
j_call: TRBJ2-3
v_call: TRBV28
d_call: -

cdr3_nt: TGCAGCGTTGGGGGACAGGGTCATGGCTACACCTTC
cdr3_aa: CSVGGQGHGYTF
clone_size: -
j_call: TRBJ1-2
v_call: TRBV29-1
d_call: TRBD1

cdr3_nt: TGCAGTGCTAGAGACCCCAGGGGGGGACTTGAGCAGTTCTTC
cdr3_aa: CSARDPRGGLEQFF
clone_size: many
j_call: TRBJ2-1
v_call: TRBV20-1
d_call: -

cdr3_nt: TGTGCCAGCAGCGTGGGCAGGGGGGAAGGAAACATTCAGTACTTC
cdr3_aa: CASSVGRGEGNIQYF
clone_size: few
j_call: TRBJ2-4
v_call: TRBV9
d_call: -

cdr3_nt: TGCAGTGCGTCAGACTTAGCGGGAGTAGAGACCCAGTACTTC
cdr3_aa: CSASDLAGVETQYF
clone_size: few
j_call: TRBJ2-5
v_call: TRBV20-1
d_call: TRBD2

cdr3_nt: TGTGCCTCTACCTCCTCGGGGGACGGGCAGTACTTC
cdr3_aa: CASTSSGDGQYF
clone_size: many
j_call: TRBJ2-7
v_call: TRBV30
d_call: -

cdr3_nt: TGTGCCAGCTCACCAACAGGGATGAACACCGGGGAGCTGTTTTTT
cdr3_aa: CASSPTGMNTGELFF
clone_size: -
j_call: TRBJ2-2
v_call: TRBV18
d_call: -

cdr3_nt: TGTGCCAGCAGCCTAAACAGGGCGGTCGGCGAGACCCAGTACTTC
cdr3_aa: CASSLNRAVGETQYF
clone_size: many
j_call: TRBJ2-5
v_call: TRBV14
d_call: -

cdr3_nt: TGTGCCAGCAGTCCTAGGGACAGGGCGGAGTACTTC
cdr3_aa: CASSPRDRAEYF
clone_size: -
j_call: TRBJ2-7
v_call: TRBV27
d_call: TRBD1

cdr3_nt: TGTGCCAGCAGCCAGAGGCTCTCCACAGATACGCAGTATTTT
cdr3_aa: CASSQRLSTDTQYF
clone_size: many
j_call: TRBJ2-3
v_call: TRBV7-3
d_call: -

cdr3_nt: TGTGCCAGCAGACGGCCTGGGGCCAACGTCCTGACTTTC
cdr3_aa: CASRRPGANVLTF
clone_size: few
j_call: TRBJ2-6
v_call: TRBV28
d_call: -

cdr3_nt: TGTGCCAGCAGCCCGGAATTCTCTGGAAACACCATATATTTT
cdr3_aa: CASSPEFSGNTIYF
clone_size: -
j_call: TRBJ1-3
v_call: TRBV7-2
d_call: -

cdr3_nt: TGTGCCAGCAGCGTAGAGGCTAGCAACCCCTACGAGCAGTACTTC
cdr3_aa: CASSVEASNPYEQYF
clone_size: few
j_call: TRBJ2-7
v_call: TRBV9
d_call: -

cdr3_nt: TGCAGTGCCGGACGGGAGGTATACGAGCAGTACTTC
cdr3_aa: CSAGREVYEQYF
clone_size: many
j_call: TRBJ2-7
v_call: TRBV20-1
d_call: TRBD2

cdr3_nt: TGTGCCAGCAGGGGGGACTGGATCGAGCAGTACTTC
cdr3_aa: CASRGDWIEQYF
clone_size: -
j_call: TRBJ2-7
v_call: TRBV28
d_call: -

cdr3_nt: TGTGCCAGCAGCAATGGAAGGGGACTAGCGTTAGTCTCCTCCTACAATGAGCAGTTCTTC
cdr3_aa: CASSNGRGLALVSSYNEQFF
clone_size: many
j_call: TRBJ2-1
v_call: TRBV21-1
d_call: -

cdr3_nt: TGTGCCAGCAGTGAGAGTACGACTAATGAGCAGTTCTTC
cdr3_aa: CASSESTTNEQFF
clone_size: few
j_call: TRBJ2-1
v_call: TRBV6-4
d_call: -

cdr3_nt: TGTGCCAGCAGCCCATTCCAGGGTAATGAGCAGTTCTTC
cdr3_aa: CASSPFQGNEQFF
clone_size: many
j_call: TRBJ2-1
v_call: TRBV7-6
d_call: -

cdr3_nt: TGCGCCAGCAGCTGGGACAGGGATAACTATGGCTACACCTTC
cdr3_aa: CASSWDRDNYGYTF
clone_size: medium-sized
j_call: TRBJ1-2
v_call: TRBV5-1
d_call: TRBD1

cdr3_nt: TGTGCCAGCAGCTCGGTTAAGGGCCCTACCGACATTCAGTACTTC
cdr3_aa: CASSSVKGPTDIQYF
clone_size: -
j_call: TRBJ2-4
v_call: TRBV7-8
d_call: -

cdr3_nt: TGTGCCACCGGTTTGGGACCTGGACAAGAGACCCAGTACTTC
cdr3_aa: CATGLGPGQETQYF
clone_size: many
j_call: TRBJ2-5
v_call: TRBV15
d_call: -

cdr3_nt: TGTGCCAGCAGCTTAGCGACAGGGTCGAATGAGCAGTTCTTC
cdr3_aa: CASSLATGSNEQFF
clone_size: -
j_call: TRBJ2-1
v_call: TRBV11-2
d_call: TRBD1

cdr3_nt: TGCGCCAGCAGCTTTGACAGGGGATATGAAGCTTTCTTT
cdr3_aa: CASSFDRGYEAFF
clone_size: -
j_call: TRBJ1-1
v_call: TRBV5-1
d_call: TRBD1

cdr3_nt: TGCAGTGCTAGCATGGTCACTAGCGGGAGGGGTGTCAATGAGCAGTTCTTC
cdr3_aa: CSASMVTSGRGVNEQFF
clone_size: few
j_call: TRBJ2-1
v_call: TRBV20-1
d_call: TRBD2

cdr3_nt: TGCAGTGCTAGGGTAGCGGGAGACCGGAACATTCAGTACTTC
cdr3_aa: CSARVAGDRNIQYF
clone_size: -
j_call: TRBJ2-4
v_call: TRBV20-1
d_call: TRBD2

cdr3_nt: TGTGCCAGCTCTCCACGATATTCTGGGGCAGATACGCAGTATTTT
cdr3_aa: CASSPRYSGADTQYF
clone_size: -
j_call: TRBJ2-3
v_call: TRBV18
d_call: -

cdr3_nt: TGTGCCAGCAGCTTAGGGGTACACAATGAGCAGTTCTTC
cdr3_aa: CASSLGVHNEQFF
clone_size: -
j_call: TRBJ2-1
v_call: TRBV11-2
d_call: -

cdr3_nt: TGTGCCAGCAGCATCACTAGCGCTTACAATGAGCAGTTCTTC
cdr3_aa: CASSITSAYNEQFF
clone_size: few
j_call: TRBJ2-1
v_call: TRBV11-1
d_call: TRBD2

cdr3_nt: TGTGCCCTGAGCGGCCCCTTGAACACTGAAGCTTTCTTT
cdr3_aa: CALSGPLNTEAFF
clone_size: few
j_call: TRBJ1-1
v_call: TRBV30
d_call: -

cdr3_nt: TGCGCCAGCAGCTCGACAGGGAATAGCAATCAGCCCCAGCATTTT
cdr3_aa: CASSSTGNSNQPQHF
clone_size: many
j_call: TRBJ1-5
v_call: TRBV5-1
d_call: TRBD1

cdr3_nt: TGTGCCAGCTCGAATACGGACAGGGAATTGTACACTGAAGCTTTCTTT
cdr3_aa: CASSNTDRELYTEAFF
clone_size: many
j_call: TRBJ1-1
v_call: TRBV7-9
d_call: TRBD1

cdr3_nt: TGTGCCAGCAGCTCCCCGGCCGGTACTAGTATCCTCAGCAACAATGAGCAGTTCTTC
cdr3_aa: CASSSPAGTSILSNNEQFF
clone_size: few
j_call: TRBJ2-1
v_call: TRBV5-5
d_call: -

cdr3_nt: TGTGCCAGCAGTGATCCGGGACAGGGCAATCAGCCCCAGCATTTT
cdr3_aa: CASSDPGQGNQPQHF
clone_size: few
j_call: TRBJ1-5
v_call: TRBV28
d_call: TRBD1

cdr3_nt: TGCAGTGCTGGAAAGTCGGGACTAGCAGTCTTC
cdr3_aa: CSAGKSGLAVF
clone_size: few
j_call: TRBJ2-1
v_call: TRBV20-1
d_call: TRBD2

cdr3_nt: TGCAGCACCGTACGGGGGTTGGGGAACTATGGCTACACCTTC
cdr3_aa: CSTVRGLGNYGYTF
clone_size: -
j_call: TRBJ1-2
v_call: TRBV29-1
d_call: -

cdr3_nt: TGCAGTGCTCACCAGAACAGGGGAAGGGGCAATCAGCCCCAGCATTTT
cdr3_aa: CSAHQNRGRGNQPQHF
clone_size: few
j_call: TRBJ1-5
v_call: TRBV20-1
d_call: TRBD1

cdr3_nt: TGTGCCAGCAGTTTAGACCCCTACCGGTCGGCTTTCTTT
cdr3_aa: CASSLDPYRSAFF
clone_size: -
j_call: TRBJ1-1
v_call: TRBV28
d_call: -

cdr3_nt: TGTGCCAGCAGCTGGGGGGATAGAGAAACGCAGTATTTT
cdr3_aa: CASSWGDRETQYF
clone_size: -
j_call: TRBJ2-3
v_call: TRBV5-4
d_call: -

cdr3_nt: TGTGCCAGCTCGCAAGGGACAGGGGGTAACTATGGCTACACCTTC
cdr3_aa: CASSQGTGGNYGYTF
clone_size: -
j_call: TRBJ1-2
v_call: TRBV18
d_call: TRBD1

cdr3_nt: TGTGCCAGCAGCTTAGAGGGAAGGCACTACGAGCAGTACTTC
cdr3_aa: CASSLEGRHYEQYF
clone_size: many
j_call: TRBJ2-7
v_call: TRBV7-9
d_call: -

cdr3_nt: TGTGCCAGCAGCTCGATCTTAGTGGGAAGCACAGATACGCAGTATTTT
cdr3_aa: CASSSILVGSTDTQYF
clone_size: few
j_call: TRBJ2-3
v_call: TRBV6-2/TRBV6-3
d_call: -

cdr3_nt: TGTGCCAGTAGTCTTCAGGGGGTCAATGGAGCTAACTATGGCTACACCTTC
cdr3_aa: CASSLQGVNGANYGYTF
clone_size: few
j_call: TRBJ1-2
v_call: TRBV19
d_call: TRBD1